This TCR beta chain was found in a study of cytomegalovirus exposure and HLA in healthy donors. On this clone itself: Antigen specificity is unknown.

This CDR3 is 13 amino acids long. Germline-derived CDR1 and CDR2 are GTSNPN and SVGIG (reference sequence). V lost 5 bases and J lost 4, with 14 bases in between. Study outcomes and limitations: When analyzed later, the rates of TCR association showed variation by HLA locus, with DRB1 the most and HLA-C the fewest. There were some V segments, including TRBV6-2 and TRBV6-3, excluded as indistinguishable.

Primers included in the PCR were 60 Vbeta and 13 Jbeta primers. Measured with immunoSEQ multiplex PCR; TCRdb has only the in-frame clones, and not every one. The sample lists about 230,000 clones, 78% occurring once. The J gene is TRBJ1-1, the V gene TRBV30; a possible D gene is TRBD1 (6 bases). Sequencing input: PBMCs. This sequence was found in a boy between 5 and 17 years old in good health and CMV-seronegative. CDR3 sequence (DNA): TGTGCCTGGGCCGATCTCAGGGGCACTGAAGCTTTCTTT. Encoded protein: CAWADLRGTEAFF.